The sequence of this T cell receptor (beta chain) was determined in a study of a mutant IDH1 vaccine in newly diagnosed glioma. Study-wide background: Vaccines were begun 4-6 weeks after radiotherapy alone, or with temozolomide cycles. Broader study findings: The occurrence of vaccine-induced immune responses was seen in 90% to 95% of patients.

Per the germline V gene, CDR1 is SGHTA and CDR2 is FQGNSA. After removal of 0 bases from V and 6 bases from J, the junction contained 5 bases not matched to a gene. The CDR3 contains 16 residues. Sequencing was performed with immunoSEQ multiplex PCR; in TCRdb, only in-frame clones are kept and a portion is missing. The sample yields 110,000 or so clones, 90% seen once. Of note for this clone: The antigen remains unidentified.

Time point defined: week 11, during vaccination. Topical imiquimod was applied with each vaccine dose, which held 300 ug of mutant IDH1 20-mer peptide. The starting material was PBMCs, obtained from a glioma patient whose treatment included an IDH1 peptide vaccine. The V and J genes are TRBV7-2 and TRBJ2-3, with 11 bases fitting TRBD2. The clonotype comes from a woman in her fifties or sixties with glioma. The CDR3 sequence is CASSLARLAGRDTQYF. The CDR3 bases are TGTGCCAGCAGCTTAGCTAGACTAGCGGGGCGTGATACGCAGTATTTT.